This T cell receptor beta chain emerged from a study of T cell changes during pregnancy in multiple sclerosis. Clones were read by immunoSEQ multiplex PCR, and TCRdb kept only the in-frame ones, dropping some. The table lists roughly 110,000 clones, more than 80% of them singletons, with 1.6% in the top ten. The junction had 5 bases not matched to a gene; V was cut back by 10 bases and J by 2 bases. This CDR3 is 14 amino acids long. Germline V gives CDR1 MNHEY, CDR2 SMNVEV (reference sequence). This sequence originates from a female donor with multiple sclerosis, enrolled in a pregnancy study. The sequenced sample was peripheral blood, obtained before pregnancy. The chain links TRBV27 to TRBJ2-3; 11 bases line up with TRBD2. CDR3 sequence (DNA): TGTGCCACCGCACTAGCGGGGGACACAGATACGCAGTATTTT. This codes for CATALAGDTDTQYF.